Each of the 2 T cell receptor beta chains below was sequenced from the same sample in a study of CD8 T cells in ankylosing spondylitis. TCRdb re-analysed the 5' RACE reads in MiXCR, keeping a single row per CDR3 protein. Seen here are 230,000 or so distinct CDR3 sequences, approximately 24% observed once, and the top ten hold less than 0.75%. Input material: blood, either unsorted or a sorted T cell fraction (not recorded which). The receptor source for this set is a male donor with ankylosing spondylitis or in good health (not recorded which).

There are many counts of this clonotype. The V and J genes are TRBV10-3 and TRBJ2-7; D ambiguous. CDR1 is ENHRY and CDR2 is SYGVKD in the germline V gene. This CDR3 comprises 13 residues. The V and J ends lost 4 bases and 3 bases respectively, with 10 bases between them. The DNA of the CDR3 is TGTGCCATCAGTGCTCAGGCGGACTACGAGCAGTACTTC. It encodes CAISAQADYEQYF.

CDR3 DNA sequence: TGTGCCAGCAGTTACTCATCTGCCGCGAGGCGGGTCGACCGGAATGAGCAGTTCTTC. Its protein product is CASSYSSAARRVDRNEQFF. The V and J genes are TRBV6-5 and TRBJ2-1; the D gene is possibly TRBD2 (5 bases). The CDR3 runs to 19 residues. V lost 0 bases and J 7 bases, leaving 25 bases between the germline ends. The V gene's germline CDR1 is MNHEY and CDR2 SVGAGI.